This T cell receptor beta chain was documented in a study of T-cell reconstitution after alpha-beta-depleted transplantation in children. The study's findings and limits: At the one-year point after transplant, T-cell counts and TCRbeta diversity were found to come mostly from T cells that had been newly produced. At around two months after transplant, the alpha-beta T cells were reportedly derived from several hundred expanded clones that came from non-depleted graft cells. Where some patients showed high TCRbeta diversity at day 60, it came from recipient T cells and thymic progenitors that had survived.

Researchers prepared the TCRbeta library using unique molecular identifiers, the study reports. TCRdb passed the PCR reads through MiXCR, listing each CDR3 protein once. The profile shows hundreds of thousands of distinct CDR3 sequences, around 12% of them singletons. This clonotype was counted only a few times. The antigen remains unidentified. CDR1 and CDR2 (germline): SSHAT, FNYEAQ (reference sequence). Trimming cost V 1 base and J 1 base, with 14 bases left between them. This CDR3 region has 17 residues. The sample in question was PBMCs, obtained before TCRalphabeta/CD19-depleted stem cell transplant. This TCR was sampled from a girl aged 2 to 9 with congenital amegakaryocytic thrombocytopenia, due to receive a stem cell transplant. The chain carries TRBV7-7 and TRBJ2-1; a possible D gene is TRBD2 (7 bases). As DNA, the CDR3 is TGTGCCAGCAGCTTAGGGCCCCGGGGGGCTTCCTACAATGAGCAGTTCTTC. This codes for CASSLGPRGASYNEQFF. The whole variable domain, remainder taken from reference TRBV7-7 and TRBJ2-1, is GAGVSQSPRYKVTKRGQDVTLRCDPISSHATLYWYQQALGQGPEFLTYFNYEAQPDKSGLPSDRFSAERPEGSISTLTIQRTEQRDSAMYRCASSLGPRGASYNEQFFGPGTRLTVL.